This entry features one TCR beta chain sequence. Its target is not known. This entry comes from a study of T cells in localized non-small cell lung cancer. Broader study findings: Only one tumor region was sequenced, so heterogeneity remains possible. Among the tissues sampled, uninvolved adjacent lung had the highest T cell clonality, above tumor. Adjacent lung tissue had a median roughly 62 of the top 100 clones found in the tumor.

The data were produced by immunoSEQ multiplex PCR, yet TCRdb's version contains in-frame clones alone and is incomplete. The data hold under 55,000 clones, with 60% to 85% observed a single time. The CDR3 extends over 14 amino acids. The germline CDR1 and CDR2 sequences are SGHVS and FQNEAQ. Trimming removed 10 bases from V and 7 bases from J, with 17 bases in between. The clonotype comes from a woman aged 40 to 75 with stage II lung adenocarcinoma. J is TRBJ1-6 and V is TRBV7-8; perhaps TRBD1 as D (5 bases). This specimen consisted of PBMCs, obtained before any cancer treatment. This chain's CDR3 is CATTRGVGNSPLHF. CDR3 sequence (DNA): TGTGCCACCACCAGAGGGGTAGGGAATTCACCCCTCCACTTT.